The clone carrying this T cell receptor (beta chain) was found a few times. This sample was taken from a study of PD-1 blockade in classical Hodgkin lymphoma. The CDR3 length is 14 residues. V trimming: 6 bases; J trimming: 2 bases; junction bases outside the gene matches: 4. Looked up from germline, CDR1 is SNHLY and CDR2 is FYNNEI. Following autologous stem cell transplantation, relapse occurred in every patient, and exposure to brentuximab vedotin varied. Patients' outcomes at their best amounted to complete response, partial response or progressive disease. TCRdb's table, derived via immunoSEQ multiplex PCR, lists solely in-frame clones and lacks some. The data show tens of thousands of clones, about 73% seen once.

The chain joins TRBV2 to TRBJ1-3; 7 bases are a match to TRBD1. The input for sequencing was peripheral blood mononuclear cells (PBMCs), taken at baseline. This TCR came from a human donor with classical Hodgkin lymphoma. The chain's CDR3 is CASRAGTAGNTIYF. The DNA for the CDR3 is TGTGCCAGCAGGGCCGGGACAGCTGGAAACACCATATATTTT.